The 6 T cell receptor beta chains below were found in one sample sequenced in a study of radiation and T cells in renal cell carcinoma. TCRdb's copy holds only in-frame clones and misses some; the assay was immunoSEQ multiplex PCR. The sample lists over 60,000 clones; roughly 79% were seen once. Time point defined: blood 2 weeks post-SBRT. Noted treatment: 15 Gy SBRT to primary tumor, nephrectomy 4 weeks later. The material sequenced was blood, taken from a patient whose treatment included radiotherapy and nephrectomy. These receptors originate from a man aged 60-69 years with renal cell carcinoma.

V gene TRBV18 combines with J gene TRBJ1-3; no reliable D call. This CDR3 is 16 amino acids long. Germline V CDR1 and CDR2: KGHSH, LQKENI. The ends were cut back, 2 bases at V and 0 bases at J, with 11 bases in the middle. In DNA form, the CDR3 reads TGTGCCAGCTCACCAAATTATCAGGACTCTGGAAACACCATATATTTT. The encoded protein is CASSPNYQDSGNTIYF.

Here the CDR3 reads CASSGKGSPLTDTQYF. The CDR3, as DNA: TGTGCCAGCAGCGGGAAAGGGAGTCCCCTCACAGATACGCAGTATTTT. V is TRBV9 and J is TRBJ2-3; maybe TRBD2 (5 bases). Trimming stripped 3 bases from V and 2 bases from J, with 16 bases between. This CDR3 has 16 residues. CDR1 is SGDLS and CDR2 is YYNGEE in the germline V gene.

This clone occurred a few times. This chain joins TRBV10-1 and TRBJ2-2; unclear D gene. V shed 2 bases and J shed 5 bases, with 12 bases lying between them. Germline V gene data show CDR1 as WNHNN and CDR2 as SYGVQD (reference sequence). CDR3 size: 15 residues. CDR3 residues: CASSEGHRETGELFF. The CDR3 bases are TGCGCCAGCAGTGAGGGGCACAGAGAGACCGGGGAGCTGTTTTTT.

This chain connects TRBV5-1 to TRBJ1-5; D gene uncertain. The CDR3 totals 17 residues. Trimming took off 2 bases at V and 9 bases at J, with 24 bases between the two ends. The germline V gene has CDR1 SGHRS and CDR2 YFSETQ. The CDR3 DNA sequence: TGCGCCAGCAGCTTCGGACCTTTGCGGCGGTTCCAATCGCCCCAGCATTTT. Translation gives CASSFGPLRRFQSPQHF. The whole variable domain, remainder taken from reference TRBV5-1 and TRBJ1-5, is KAGVTQTPRYLIKTRGQQVTLSCSPISGHRSVSWYQQTPGQGLQFLFEYFSETQRNKGNFPGRFSGRQFSNSRSEMNVSTLELGDSALYLCASSFGPLRRFQSPQHFGDGTRLSIL.

The chain joins TRBV29-1 to TRBJ1-1; perhaps TRBD1 as D (5 bases). The CDR3 runs to 11 residues. From germline, CDR1 is SQVTM and CDR2 ANQGSEA. Trimming stripped 7 bases from V and 7 bases from J, with 13 bases between. The CDR3 region is CSGRTSLEAFF. CDR3 nucleotide sequence: TGCAGCGGCCGGACATCCCTTGAAGCTTTCTTT.

This sequence joins TRBV5-1 and TRBJ2-5; TRBD2 aligns across 9 bases. The germline gives CDR1 SGHRS, CDR2 YFSETQ. The CDR3 has 15 residues. J was trimmed by 0 bases and V by 1 base; bases with no gene match: 1. This CDR3 is CASSLQRGDQETQYF. CDR3 coding DNA: TGCGCCAGCAGCTTGCAGCGGGGGGACCAAGAGACCCAGTACTTC. Together with reference TRBV5-1 and TRBJ2-5, the CDR3 gives the full variable domain: KAGVTQTPRYLIKTRGQQVTLSCSPISGHRSVSWYQQTPGQGLQFLFEYFSETQRNKGNFPGRFSGRQFSNSRSEMNVSTLELGDSALYLCASSLQRGDQETQYFGPGTRLLVL.